The rows below give T cell receptor beta chains drawn from one sample of a study of blood T cell repertoires in COVID-19. Some clones are missing from TCRdb's copy, which holds only in-frame ones; the method was immunoSEQ multiplex PCR. Seen here are a few hundred thousand clones, roughly 85% observed once, and the top ten hold 6.6%. Specimen: PBMCs or T cells enriched from blood (not recorded which). The receptors here all came from a woman between 50 and 59 years old who had been exposed to COVID-19. The CDR3 runs from the conserved cysteine through the conserved F or W.

v_call	j_call	cdr3_aa
TRBV13	TRBJ1-1	CASSLSPFSGHAEAFF
TRBV27	TRBJ2-7	CASSLGGAQSFYEQYF
TRBV5-1	TRBJ1-1	CASSGGTGWRAFF
TRBV7-2	TRBJ1-3	CASSLQGISGNTIYF
TRBV12-3/TRBV12-4	TRBJ1-5	CARRGGSNQPQHF
TRBV2	TRBJ1-5	CASSGTLNQPQHF
TRBV28	TRBJ1-2	CASSLNPGYGYTF
TRBV24-1	TRBJ1-1	CATSDPDTEAFF
TRBV18	TRBJ1-2	CASSPGLIGSDYGYTF
TRBV5-1	TRBJ2-2	CASSPIEGGTGELFF
TRBV11-2	TRBJ2-1	CASSLGRSNEQFF
TRBV7-8	TRBJ1-1	CASSLVVHGNTEAFF
TRBV12-3/TRBV12-4	TRBJ1-1	CASSFRQKAFF
TRBV7-3	TRBJ1-4	CASSPCPREDEKLFF
TRBV6-4	TRBJ2-1	CASSEAAGDSRDEQFF
TRBV27	TRBJ2-7	CASSEQGYEQYF
TRBV5-1	TRBJ2-2	CASSPEEVGNTGELFF
TRBV7-9	TRBJ2-7	CASSRDGQSYEQYF
TRBV24-1	TRBJ1-5	CATSDPGTGDQPQHF
TRBV7-2	TRBJ2-3	CASSLGGVADTQYF
TRBV11-2	TRBJ1-3	CASTTLGDGNTIYF
TRBV18	TRBJ2-3	CASSPSDYDTQYF
TRBV5-1	TRBJ2-5	CASSLDGLALETQYF
TRBV24-1	TRBJ2-1	CATSDNRGGDRNEQFF
TRBV7-8	TRBJ1-1	CASSLVGHKAFF
TRBV5-8	TRBJ2-3	CASSLGSTRTFSTDTQYF
TRBV4-2	TRBJ1-2	CASSQTGTGYYGYTF
TRBV19	TRBJ2-3	CASSIDEGGLSDTQYF
TRBV29-1	TRBJ1-4	CSAFSGSGEKLFF
TRBV9	TRBJ1-2	CASNPGTGIYGYTF
TRBV19	TRBJ1-3	CASSILGGDSGNTIYF
TRBV5-1	TRBJ2-3	CASRLPSGTTDTQYF
TRBV18	TRBJ1-5	CASSPGQAEPQHF
TRBV28	TRBJ1-1	CASSLSREAEAFF
TRBV2	TRBJ1-4	CASSVGDRRGEKLFF
TRBV18	TRBJ2-5	CASSPGLQETQYF
TRBV18	TRBJ2-3	CASSPRLAGSTDTQYF
TRBV7-8	TRBJ2-7	CASSQDRGDGEQYF
TRBV7-2	TRBJ2-1	CASSLKQGEREQFF
TRBV6-2/TRBV6-3	TRBJ2-7	CASSRDGGEQYF
TRBV6-5	TRBJ1-2	CASSQAPTSYYGYTF
TRBV10-3	TRBJ1-2	CAISEGQGLYYGYTF
TRBV7-9	TRBJ2-2	CASSFGETGELFF
TRBV25-1	TRBJ2-7	CASRDRGSYEQYF
TRBV4-3	TRBJ2-3	CASSHRVGDTQYF
TRBV27	TRBJ1-3	CASSPRGVIGNTIYF
TRBV2	TRBJ1-1	CASRGSLNTEAFF
TRBV28	TRBJ1-1	CASSLIRTDEAFF
TRBV20-1	TRBJ2-5	CSASYELAGGLETQYF
TRBV7-9	TRBJ1-6	CASSLEGTGYSPLHF
TRBV12-3/TRBV12-4	TRBJ2-7	CASSFRVYEQYF
TRBV29-1	TRBJ2-7	CSIVGGRSSYEQYF
TRBV6-5	TRBJ2-1	CASKQAGGVRNEQFF
TRBV13	TRBJ1-3	CASSTQTVPSGNTIYF
TRBV10-2	TRBJ2-1	CASSASGGFYNEQFF
TRBV5-1	TRBJ2-2	CASSSLPADTTGELFF